The 8 T cell receptor beta chains below were found in one sample sequenced in a study of human T cells and chemical hapten exposure. TCRdb re-called the RACE reads with MiXCR, one entry per CDR3 protein. The sample yields under 300,000 distinct CDR3 sequences, over 8% seen once. Time point of the sample: pre-sensitization, week 0. Treatment defined: therapeutic diphenylcyclopropenone sensitization with weekly scalp DPC. The input for sequencing was whole blood, taken in connection with sensitization to the hapten diphenylcyclopropenone (DPC). These receptors all come from a woman aged 40-49 years with alopecia areata. Some clones in this sample may be carry-over from other donors' samples.

The chain has TRBV5-1 and TRBJ2-2; TRBD1 agrees at 9 bases. Germline loops: CDR1 SGHRS, CDR2 YFSETQ. The CDR3 covers 16 residues. V lost 1 base to trimming and J lost 4 bases; unmatched junction nucleotides: 5. In DNA, the CDR3 is TGCGCCAGCAGCTTGCGTGGACAGGGGCGCACCGGGGAGCTGTTTTTT. As protein: CASSLRGQGRTGELFF.

This clonotype has just a few counts. The gene calls are TRBV28 and TRBJ2-7; TRBD1 might be the D (7 bases). Trimming shortened V by 3 bases and J by 4 bases, and 19 bases separated the two germline ends. CDR3 length equals 16 residues. Germline CDR1 MDHEN, CDR2 SYDVKM. In DNA, the CDR3 is TGTGCCAGCAGTTTCCCCCGACAGGGAGGAAGGTACGAGCAGTACTTC. It translates to CASSFPRQGGRYEQYF. Based on the CDR3 plus reference TRBV28 and TRBJ2-7, the full variable domain is DVKVTQSSRYLVKRTGEKVFLECVQDMDHENMFWYRQDPGLGLRLIYFSYDVKMKEKGDIPEGYSVSREKKERFSLILESASTNQTSMYLCASSFPRQGGRYEQYFGPGTRLTVT.

This clonotype was seen ten or more times. V usage is TRBV20-1 and J usage is TRBJ2-7, with D perhaps given as TRBD1 or TRBD2 (5 bases each). The CDR3 has 11 amino acids. V dropped 1 base and J dropped 12 bases, with 13 bases sitting between them. The germline V gene has CDR1 DFQATT and CDR2 SNEGSKA (reference sequence). CDR3 sequence: CSARGGAFPYF. The CDR3 coding sequence is TGCAGTGCTAGAGGAGGGGCATTCCCGTACTTC.

The chain joins TRBV6-6 to TRBJ2-6; 8 bases map to TRBD2. The CDR3 sequence is 16 residues long. Germline V gives CDR1 MNHNY, CDR2 SVGAGI (reference sequence). Germline trimming cut 10 bases from V and 0 bases from J; bases unmatched to any gene: 8. For the CDR3, the DNA is TGTGCCATCCGCGCGGGGGGATCCTCTGGGGCCAACGTCCTGACTTTC. Translating gives CAIRAGGSSGANVLTF.

This clonotype was detected only a few times. The chain employs TRBV4-1 and TRBJ2-3; 11 bases agree with TRBD2. In germline, CDR1 is MGHRA, CDR2 YSYEKL. The CDR3 is 14 amino acids. V lost 4 bases, J lost 5 bases, and 2 bases stayed unmatched. CDR3 protein: CASSLGLAVDTQYF. For the CDR3, the DNA is TGCGCCAGCAGCCTGGGACTAGCGGTAGATACGCAGTATTTT.

The V gene is TRBV4-3, the J gene TRBJ2-1; perhaps D is TRBD1 or TRBD2 (6 bases each). Trimming took 4 bases from V and 6 from J, leaving 22 bases between them. CDR3 length equals 17 residues. The germline V gene has CDR1 LGHNA and CDR2 YSLEER. The CDR3 region has the DNA TGCGCCAGCAGCCCCTCTCCTACGCCCGAGGGGGGCAATGAGCAGTTCTTC. Translated: CASSPSPTPEGGNEQFF.

The rearrangement uses TRBV15 and TRBJ2-1, with TRBD2 matching over 8 bases. Germline V gene sequence: CDR1 LNHNV, CDR2 YYDKDF (reference sequence). This CDR3 contains 16 residues. Unmatched junction bases numbered 12, after V lost 3 bases and J lost 8 bases. The CDR3 DNA reads as TGTGCCACCAGCAGGACGGGACTAGGGATCGGCGATGAGCAGTTCTTC. Its translation is CATSRTGLGIGDEQFF.

This clonotype has ten or more counts. The chain has TRBV20-1 and TRBJ1-1; no firm D call. Per germline, CDR1 DFQATT and CDR2 SNEGSKA (reference sequence). The CDR3 is made up of 14 amino acids. Deletions cut 5 bases from V and 0 bases from J, with 13 bases between. The CDR3 loop is CSAVPGAMNTEAFF. The CDR3 coding sequence is TGCAGTGCTGTCCCGGGAGCTATGAACACTGAAGCTTTCTTT.